This T cell receptor (beta chain) was identified in a study of a mutant IDH1 vaccine in newly diagnosed glioma. Study overall: Treated patients showed a male proportion of roughly 62%, a female proportion of approximately 38%, and a mean age of about 41 years. Patients previously underwent radiotherapy, temozolomide, or both, and most underwent both.

The CDR3 runs 14 residues. CDR1 is SGHDT, CDR2 YYEEEE, per germline. The V end lost 2 bases, the J end lost 2 bases, and 9 bases lay between the germline ends. Documented time point: week 5, during vaccination. Vaccine doses each comprised 300 ug of mutant IDH1 20-mer peptide, with topical imiquimod. Newly diagnosed WHO grade 3 or 4 IDH1-mutant, ATRX-lost astrocytomas were identified in the donors. About this clone itself: Its target is not known.

Only in-frame clones appear in the TCRdb table, and some are missing; sequencing was by immunoSEQ multiplex PCR. Found here are about 51,000 clones, just under 80% of them singletons; the top ten hold 1.8%. The chain couples TRBV5-6 to TRBJ2-3, with D possibly being TRBD2 (6 bases). The clonotype originates from a woman in her thirties or forties with glioma. The material was PBMCs, obtained from a glioma patient whose treatment included an IDH1 peptide vaccine. The CDR3 is CASSFPGVTDTQYF. CDR3 bases: TGTGCCAGCAGCTTTCCGGGGGTCACAGATACGCAGTATTTT.